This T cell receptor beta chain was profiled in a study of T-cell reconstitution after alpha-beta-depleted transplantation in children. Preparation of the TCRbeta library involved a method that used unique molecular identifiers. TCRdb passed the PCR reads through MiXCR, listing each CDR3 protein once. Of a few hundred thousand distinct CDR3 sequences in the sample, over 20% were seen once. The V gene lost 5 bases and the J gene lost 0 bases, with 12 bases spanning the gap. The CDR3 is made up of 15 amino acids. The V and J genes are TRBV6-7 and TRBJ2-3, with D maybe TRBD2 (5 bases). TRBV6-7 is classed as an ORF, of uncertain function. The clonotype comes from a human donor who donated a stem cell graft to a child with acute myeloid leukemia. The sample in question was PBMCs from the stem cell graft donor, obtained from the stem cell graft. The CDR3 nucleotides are TGTGCCAGCAGTAAAACTAGAAATAGCACAGATACGCAGTATTTT. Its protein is CASSKTRNSTDTQYF.